These T cell receptor beta chains were read from a single sample in a study of blood T cell repertoires in COVID-19. Only in-frame clones appear in the TCRdb table, and some are missing; sequencing was by immunoSEQ multiplex PCR. Of about 130,000 clones listed, 70% to 85% were seen once; the top ten hold approximately 8.4%. Sample: PBMCs or T cells enriched from blood (not recorded which). These TCRs come from a man in his fifties or sixties who had recovered from COVID-19. CDR3s include the opening cysteine and the closing phenylalanine or tryptophan. The D gene is left open where the match is weak. The size field is filled for only some rows; it gives once, few, many or a size class.

CDR3nt	CDR3aa	d_gene	v_gene	j_gene	len	abundance
TGTGCCAGCAGTTCAGGTTATAATTCACCCCTCCACTTT	CASSSGYNSPLHF	NA	TRBV6-2/TRBV6-3	TRBJ1-6	13	NA
TGTGCCAGCAGTTTCGGACAGGGTCTGGTAGAGCAGTACTTC	CASSFGQGLVEQYF	TRBD1	TRBV4-2	TRBJ2-7	14	few
TGTGCCAGCAGTTCCTGGGGCTGGACCTCTGGAAACACCATATATTTT	CASSSWGWTSGNTIYF	NA	TRBV6-5	TRBJ1-3	16	NA
TGTGCCAGCAGCTTGAACATCATGAACACTGAAGCTTTCTTT	CASSLNIMNTEAFF	NA	TRBV6-5	TRBJ1-1	14	NA
TGTGCCAGCAGCTCCCAGACAGGGTACACAGATACGCAGTATTTT	CASSSQTGYTDTQYF	TRBD1	TRBV7-2	TRBJ2-3	15	NA
TGTGCCAGCAGCCCTCCGGGATCCTACCAAGAGACCCAGTACTTC	CASSPPGSYQETQYF	NA	TRBV9	TRBJ2-5	15	NA
TGTGCCAGCAGCTTAGTAGGGGGGGTCGGGCCCAAATACGAGCAGTACTTC	CASSLVGGVGPKYEQYF	NA	TRBV7-2	TRBJ2-7	17	NA
TGTGCCTGGAGTGTACCAGGGACCAAAAACATTCAGTACTTC	CAWSVPGTKNIQYF	NA	TRBV30	TRBJ2-4	14	NA
TGCGCCAGCAGCCCTGACCCGGGGAGGGGTCAGCGCTACGAGCAGTACTTC	CASSPDPGRGQRYEQYF	TRBD2	TRBV4-1	TRBJ2-7	17	NA
TGTGCCAGCAGTGGGACAGGAACCCCCCAGTGGCAGTACTTC	CASSGTGTPQWQYF	TRBD1	TRBV2	TRBJ2-7	14	once
TGTGCCAGCAGCTTAATCGGGACAGGGGGTTCACAGAACACTGAAGCTTTCTTT	CASSLIGTGGSQNTEAFF	TRBD1	TRBV7-2	TRBJ1-1	18	NA
TGCGCCAGCAGCTTAGACAGTACCCGCTACGAGCAGTACTTC	CASSLDSTRYEQYF	NA	TRBV5-1	TRBJ2-7	14	NA
TGCGCCAGCACCGCGACAGGGGTTGGCTACACCTTC	CASTATGVGYTF	TRBD1	TRBV5-1	TRBJ1-2	12	NA
TGTGCCACCAGCAGAGTGCCCGGGAGGGAGCAGTACTTC	CATSRVPGREQYF	TRBD2	TRBV15	TRBJ2-7	13	NA
TGTGCCAGCAGTTACTGGGGGCTCGGCACTGAAGCTTTCTTT	CASSYWGLGTEAFF	NA	TRBV6-2/TRBV6-3	TRBJ1-1	14	NA
TGTGCCAGCAGTTTCGGACAGGGAACCGGCTACACCTTC	CASSFGQGTGYTF	TRBD1	TRBV12-3/TRBV12-4	TRBJ1-2	13	NA
TGTGCCACCAGGGGAGGTGTGACCGGGGAGCTGTTTTTT	CATRGGVTGELFF	NA	TRBV24-1	TRBJ2-2	13	NA
TGTGCCAGCAGCCGAACTATAGGACTAGCGGGGAGATACGAGCAGTACTTC	CASSRTIGLAGRYEQYF	TRBD2	TRBV7-6	TRBJ2-7	17	NA
TGTGCCAGCAGCCAAGCGACGGGGACTAATGAAAAACTGTTTTTT	CASSQATGTNEKLFF	NA	TRBV4-2	TRBJ1-4	15	once
TGTGCCAGTAGTCCCCGTAGCGGGGGGGCCTTTGCAGATACGCAGTATTTT	CASSPRSGGAFADTQYF	TRBD2	TRBV19	TRBJ2-3	17	NA
TGTGCCAGCAGCCAATCAAGGGGACAGGGGTCCTACGAGCAGTACTTC	CASSQSRGQGSYEQYF	TRBD1	TRBV4-2	TRBJ2-7	16	once
TGTGCCAGCAGTTCCCTACCCGGGGGTGGAGAGACCCAGTACTTC	CASSSLPGGGETQYF	NA	TRBV6-5	TRBJ2-5	15	NA
TGTGCCAGCAGCACTACAGGGGCTCTTTATGGCTACACCTTC	CASSTTGALYGYTF	TRBD1	TRBV6-5	TRBJ1-2	14	NA
TGTGCCAGCAACGCGGAAAATTCACCCCTCCACTTT	CASNAENSPLHF	NA	TRBV2	TRBJ1-6	12	NA
TGTGCCAGCAGCACCGACAGGGCCAATGAAGCTTTCTTT	CASSTDRANEAFF	TRBD1	TRBV7-8	TRBJ1-1	13	NA
TGTGCCAGCAGCCTTGGAGGGGACACCGGGGAGCTGTTTTTT	CASSLGGDTGELFF	NA	TRBV3-1/TRBV3-2	TRBJ2-2	14	NA
TGTGCCACCAGTGGGGGACAGAGCACCGGGGAGCTGTTTTTT	CATSGGQSTGELFF	TRBD1	TRBV24-1	TRBJ2-2	14	NA
TGTGCCAGCAGTCCAGGGGTCAATCAGCCCCAGCATTTT	CASSPGVNQPQHF	NA	TRBV7-2	TRBJ1-5	13	NA
TGCGCCAGCAGCTTGGCCGGCAGGCTCTCCGGTGGTGGCTACACCTTC	CASSLAGRLSGGGYTF	NA	TRBV5-1	TRBJ1-2	16	once
TGTGCCAGCAGTCCGACAGGGCGTTATGGCTACACCTTC	CASSPTGRYGYTF	TRBD1	TRBV25-1	TRBJ1-2	13	NA
TGTGCCAGCAGCCCCGGGCAGGGCAACTATGGCTACACCTTC	CASSPGQGNYGYTF	NA	TRBV9	TRBJ1-2	14	NA
TGCGCCAGCAGCTTGGAGGGGGGGCGGCCCCAGCATTTT	CASSLEGGRPQHF	NA	TRBV5-1	TRBJ1-5	13	NA
TGCAGTGCTTCATTTCTAGCGGGGGCTTACTTC	CSASFLAGAYF	TRBD2	TRBV20-1	TRBJ2-5	11	NA
TGCGCCAGCAGCCAAGATCGTGGGACAGCAGATACGCAGTATTTT	CASSQDRGTADTQYF	TRBD1	TRBV4-3	TRBJ2-3	15	NA
TGTGCCAGCAGCTTTAGTTCGAACACTGAAGCTTTCTTT	CASSFSSNTEAFF	NA	TRBV11-2	TRBJ1-1	13	NA